A selection of T cell receptor beta chains follows, all from one sample in a study of T cells in Graves' hyperthyroidism and ophthalmopathy. TCRdb itself ran the multiplex PCR reads through MiXCR, one entry per CDR3 protein. The sample records 400,000 or so distinct CDR3 sequences, around 15% being singletons. Sequencing was done on a sample of blood. Receptors originate from a woman aged 55-69 years with Graves' ophthalmopathy. Both conserved end residues are part of each CDR3. Fields, in order: D gene, J gene, clone size, V gene, CDR3 DNA, CDR3 protein. D genes are given only for firm matches. Some rows mark clone size as missing; the rest say once, few, many or name a class of expanded clone.

D gene: TRBD2; J gene: TRBJ2-7; clone size: -; V gene: TRBV11-2; CDR3 DNA: TGTGCCAGCAGCCCCCGCCAGGGGGAGTTCATGGCGGGAGGGGTGTATGACGAGCAGTACTTC; CDR3 protein: CASSPRQGEFMAGGVYDEQYF
D gene: TRBD2; J gene: TRBJ2-5; clone size: -; V gene: TRBV7-2; CDR3 DNA: TGTGCCAGCAGCCCCTATAGCGGGAGTGCGAGAGAGACCCAGTACTTC; CDR3 protein: CASSPYSGSARETQYF
D gene: TRBD1; J gene: TRBJ2-1; clone size: few; V gene: TRBV20-1; CDR3 DNA: TGCAGTGCTAACAGGGGTAGCCATGAGCAGTTCTTC; CDR3 protein: CSANRGSHEQFF
D gene: TRBD1; J gene: TRBJ2-7; clone size: -; V gene: TRBV10-1; CDR3 DNA: TGCGCCAGCAGTGAGAGGGGGACAGCCGGCGAGCAGTACTTC; CDR3 protein: CASSERGTAGEQYF
D gene: -; J gene: TRBJ1-1; clone size: many; V gene: TRBV6-1; CDR3 DNA: TGTGCCAGCAGTGACAGGGGTCGGAGCACTGAAGCTTTCTTT; CDR3 protein: CASSDRGRSTEAFF
D gene: -; J gene: TRBJ1-2; clone size: many; V gene: TRBV28; CDR3 DNA: TGTGCCAGCACCTACCGGTCGGGTATTAACTATGGCTACACCTTC; CDR3 protein: CASTYRSGINYGYTF
D gene: TRBD1; J gene: TRBJ1-4; clone size: -; V gene: TRBV30; CDR3 DNA: TGTGCCTGGAGTCCCGGGACAGGGCGGGAAAAACTGTTTTTT; CDR3 protein: CAWSPGTGREKLFF
D gene: TRBD1; J gene: TRBJ1-6; clone size: many; V gene: TRBV3-1; CDR3 DNA: TGTGCCAGCAGCCAAGTTCTGGCGGGACAGGGAAGTTCACCCCTCCACTTT; CDR3 protein: CASSQVLAGQGSSPLHF
D gene: TRBD2; J gene: TRBJ2-1; clone size: many; V gene: TRBV5-1; CDR3 DNA: TGCGCCAGCAGCTTTGGCGGGAGGGAAAATGAGCAGTTCTTC; CDR3 protein: CASSFGGRENEQFF
D gene: TRBD1; J gene: TRBJ2-2; clone size: few; V gene: TRBV28; CDR3 DNA: TGTGCCAGCAGTCTCTATGCGCACAGGGGGCAGAAAACCGGGGAGCTGTTTTTT; CDR3 protein: CASSLYAHRGQKTGELFF
D gene: -; J gene: TRBJ2-1; clone size: few; V gene: TRBV7-9; CDR3 DNA: TGTGCCAGCAGCTTATTCGGGGGCCGCGGGATAATCTACAATGAGCAGTTCTTC; CDR3 protein: CASSLFGGRGIIYNEQFF
D gene: TRBD1; J gene: TRBJ2-2; clone size: few; V gene: TRBV20-1; CDR3 DNA: TGCAGTGCTAGACCCCCGGGGGGACAGGGGACCACCGGGGAGCTGTTTTTT; CDR3 protein: CSARPPGGQGTTGELFF
D gene: -; J gene: TRBJ1-4; clone size: many; V gene: TRBV7-2; CDR3 DNA: TGTGCCAGCAGCTTAGACAGGGATGAAAAACTGTTTTTT; CDR3 protein: CASSLDRDEKLFF
D gene: TRBD1; J gene: TRBJ2-5; clone size: few; V gene: TRBV20-1; CDR3 DNA: TGCAGTGCTAGAGATTGGGCAGGGGGCGGAGAGACCCAGTACTTC; CDR3 protein: CSARDWAGGGETQYF
D gene: -; J gene: TRBJ2-3; clone size: many; V gene: TRBV20-1; CDR3 DNA: TGCAGTGCTAGAGCACTGAGGAGGGTTGGGCTAGATACGCAGTATTTT; CDR3 protein: CSARALRRVGLDTQYF
D gene: -; J gene: TRBJ2-3; clone size: many; V gene: TRBV12-3/TRBV12-4; CDR3 DNA: TGTGCCAGCAGGGGCGGGACCGGGAGCACAGATACGCAGTATTTT; CDR3 protein: CASRGGTGSTDTQYF
D gene: -; J gene: TRBJ1-3; clone size: few; V gene: TRBV5-1; CDR3 DNA: TGCGCCAGCAGCTCAGAAGCCCTCTCTGGAAACACCATATATTTT; CDR3 protein: CASSSEALSGNTIYF
D gene: TRBD2; J gene: TRBJ2-1; clone size: many; V gene: TRBV2; CDR3 DNA: TGTGCCAGCAGGAGCGGCGGGAGGGTTAGTAATGAGCAGTTCTTC; CDR3 protein: CASRSGGRVSNEQFF
D gene: -; J gene: TRBJ2-1; clone size: -; V gene: TRBV28; CDR3 DNA: TGTGCCAGCAGTCCCAGATCTCATGAGCAGTTCTTC; CDR3 protein: CASSPRSHEQFF
D gene: -; J gene: TRBJ1-2; clone size: many; V gene: TRBV5-4; CDR3 DNA: TGTGCCAGCAGCTTACGGGGGGACTCTAACTATGGCTACACCTTC; CDR3 protein: CASSLRGDSNYGYTF
D gene: TRBD1; J gene: TRBJ1-4; clone size: many; V gene: TRBV30; CDR3 DNA: TGTGCCTGGAACTTTGACAGGGGGCCTAATGAAAAACTGTTTTTT; CDR3 protein: CAWNFDRGPNEKLFF
D gene: -; J gene: TRBJ2-1; clone size: many; V gene: TRBV12-3/TRBV12-4; CDR3 DNA: TGTGCCAGCAGCCCCGCCGTAGGAAGCGGCCTAAATGAGCAGTTCTTC; CDR3 protein: CASSPAVGSGLNEQFF
D gene: TRBD2; J gene: TRBJ2-3; clone size: -; V gene: TRBV19; CDR3 DNA: TGTGCCAGTAGTAGACTAGCGGAGACCACAGATACGCAGTATTTT; CDR3 protein: CASSRLAETTDTQYF
D gene: TRBD2; J gene: TRBJ2-2; clone size: many; V gene: TRBV30; CDR3 DNA: TGTGCCTGGAGGCGGACTAGCGGGGGAACCGGGGAGCTGTTTTTT; CDR3 protein: CAWRRTSGGTGELFF
D gene: TRBD1; J gene: TRBJ1-5; clone size: few; V gene: TRBV11-2; CDR3 DNA: TGTGCCAGCAGCTTAGCACAGGGGCAGGGTCAGCCCCAGCATTTT; CDR3 protein: CASSLAQGQGQPQHF
D gene: -; J gene: TRBJ2-1; clone size: -; V gene: TRBV28; CDR3 DNA: TGTGCCAGCAGTTTCGCAGGGAATGAGCAGTTCTTC; CDR3 protein: CASSFAGNEQFF
D gene: -; J gene: TRBJ2-5; clone size: many; V gene: TRBV28; CDR3 DNA: TGTGCCAGTCATACAGTCGCGGAGACCCAGTACTTC; CDR3 protein: CASHTVAETQYF
D gene: TRBD1; J gene: TRBJ1-6; clone size: few; V gene: TRBV7-9; CDR3 DNA: TGTGCCAGCAGCTTACAGGACAGGACTAATTCACCCCTCCACTTT; CDR3 protein: CASSLQDRTNSPLHF
D gene: TRBD2; J gene: TRBJ2-3; clone size: many; V gene: TRBV3-1; CDR3 DNA: TGTGCCAGCAGCCAAGTAGCGGGAGGTAAAGGGGCAGATACGCAGTATTTT; CDR3 protein: CASSQVAGGKGADTQYF
D gene: -; J gene: TRBJ2-1; clone size: many; V gene: TRBV28; CDR3 DNA: TGTGCCAGCAGCCTGACGGGCAGGACCTACAATGAGCAGTTCTTC; CDR3 protein: CASSLTGRTYNEQFF
D gene: TRBD2; J gene: TRBJ2-7; clone size: -; V gene: TRBV7-8; CDR3 DNA: TGTGCCAGCAGCTTTAGCGGGAGGGACTACGAGCAGTACTTC; CDR3 protein: CASSFSGRDYEQYF
D gene: TRBD2; J gene: TRBJ2-3; clone size: -; V gene: TRBV5-8; CDR3 DNA: TGTGCCAGCAGCCCGGGACTAGCGGGAGAGTATAGCACAGATACGCAGTATTTT; CDR3 protein: CASSPGLAGEYSTDTQYF
D gene: -; J gene: TRBJ2-1; clone size: -; V gene: TRBV18; CDR3 DNA: TGTGCCAGCTCACCACCGCCGGCACCTCACCGGGGGAATGAGCAGTTCTTC; CDR3 protein: CASSPPPAPHRGNEQFF
D gene: -; J gene: TRBJ2-7; clone size: -; V gene: TRBV6-1; CDR3 DNA: TGTGCCAGCAGTGCCCAGTGGACGCGGGACTACGAGCAGTACTTC; CDR3 protein: CASSAQWTRDYEQYF
D gene: -; J gene: TRBJ2-3; clone size: -; V gene: TRBV6-6; CDR3 DNA: TGTGCCAGCAGTTACCGGGGAAAGACAGATACGCAGTATTTT; CDR3 protein: CASSYRGKTDTQYF
D gene: -; J gene: TRBJ2-7; clone size: many; V gene: TRBV28; CDR3 DNA: TGTGCCAGCAGTTTTGGCGAGGGGGGATCCTACGAGCAGTACTTC; CDR3 protein: CASSFGEGGSYEQYF
D gene: -; J gene: TRBJ2-1; clone size: few; V gene: TRBV19; CDR3 DNA: TGTGCCAGTAAGGCCAGGGGAAGACACAATGAGCAGTTCTTC; CDR3 protein: CASKARGRHNEQFF
D gene: TRBD2; J gene: TRBJ2-1; clone size: many; V gene: TRBV27; CDR3 DNA: TGTGCCAGCAGTTTCCCGACTAGCGGGAGGTCCTCACGCAATGAGCAGTTCTTC; CDR3 protein: CASSFPTSGRSSRNEQFF
D gene: TRBD2; J gene: TRBJ2-7; clone size: many; V gene: TRBV7-8; CDR3 DNA: TGTGCCAGCAGCGCGGGACTAGCGGGGGGGGTGGGGTGGCAGTACTTC; CDR3 protein: CASSAGLAGGVGWQYF
D gene: -; J gene: TRBJ1-5; clone size: few; V gene: TRBV28; CDR3 DNA: TGTGCCAGCAGTTTCCCTGCGGGCCAGCCCCAGCATTTT; CDR3 protein: CASSFPAGQPQHF
D gene: TRBD2; J gene: TRBJ2-1; clone size: many; V gene: TRBV6-1; CDR3 DNA: TGTGCCAGCCACCCCGGACTAGCGAGTTTCTATAGGCCTTACAATGAGCAGTTCTTC; CDR3 protein: CASHPGLASFYRPYNEQFF
D gene: TRBD2; J gene: TRBJ2-3; clone size: many; V gene: TRBV24-1; CDR3 DNA: TGTGCCACCAGTGATTTCGCCGGGACTAGCGGGAGTACAGATACGCAGTATTTT; CDR3 protein: CATSDFAGTSGSTDTQYF
D gene: TRBD2; J gene: TRBJ2-7; clone size: many; V gene: TRBV2; CDR3 DNA: TGTGCCAGCAGTGATTCCAGCGGGAGGGCCGGTGAGCAGTACTTC; CDR3 protein: CASSDSSGRAGEQYF
D gene: -; J gene: TRBJ2-7; clone size: -; V gene: TRBV27; CDR3 DNA: TGTGCCAGCAGAGCGCTAGGGACTTCTTACGAGCAGTACTTC; CDR3 protein: CASRALGTSYEQYF
D gene: -; J gene: TRBJ2-1; clone size: many; V gene: TRBV7-8; CDR3 DNA: TGTGCCAGCAGCTTAAAGCGCGTGGGACGGTACAATGAGCAGTTCTTC; CDR3 protein: CASSLKRVGRYNEQFF
D gene: -; J gene: TRBJ2-5; clone size: -; V gene: TRBV7-3; CDR3 DNA: TGTGCCAGCAGCCAAGGGCCCGTGGGAAACAAAGAGACCCAGTACTTC; CDR3 protein: CASSQGPVGNKETQYF
D gene: -; J gene: TRBJ1-2; clone size: many; V gene: TRBV15; CDR3 DNA: TGTGCCACCAGCAGAGGGGCAGGAGGCTACACCTTC; CDR3 protein: CATSRGAGGYTF
D gene: -; J gene: TRBJ2-5; clone size: -; V gene: TRBV7-9; CDR3 DNA: TGTGCCAGCGCGGGTCCCGCAGAGACCCAGTACTTC; CDR3 protein: CASAGPAETQYF
D gene: TRBD1; J gene: TRBJ1-1; clone size: many; V gene: TRBV15; CDR3 DNA: TGTGCCACCAGCGGAACAGGGGGCGCGAACACTGAAGCTTTCTTT; CDR3 protein: CATSGTGGANTEAFF
D gene: TRBD1; J gene: TRBJ1-1; clone size: many; V gene: TRBV19; CDR3 DNA: TGTGCCAGTAGCGTGACAGGGACGGTCGAAGCTTTCTTT; CDR3 protein: CASSVTGTVEAFF
D gene: -; J gene: TRBJ2-5; clone size: many; V gene: TRBV20-1; CDR3 DNA: TGCAGTGCTACCAGGGTAGAAGGGCCAGAGACCCAGTACTTC; CDR3 protein: CSATRVEGPETQYF
D gene: -; J gene: TRBJ2-7; clone size: -; V gene: TRBV20-1; CDR3 DNA: TGCAGTGCTAGAGTTGCAGGGCCCTACGAGCAGTACTTC; CDR3 protein: CSARVAGPYEQYF
D gene: -; J gene: TRBJ2-2; clone size: -; V gene: TRBV7-9; CDR3 DNA: TGTGCCAGCAGCTCCCTGTTAGGGGAACCCGGGGAGCTGTTTTTT; CDR3 protein: CASSSLLGEPGELFF
D gene: TRBD1; J gene: TRBJ2-7; clone size: many; V gene: TRBV28; CDR3 DNA: TGTGCCAGCAGATACAGGGGGTCTTACGAGCAGTACTTC; CDR3 protein: CASRYRGSYEQYF
D gene: -; J gene: TRBJ2-2; clone size: many; V gene: TRBV15; CDR3 DNA: TGTGCCACCAGCAGACCCCCGGGACTAACAGGGACCGGGGAGCTGTTTTTT; CDR3 protein: CATSRPPGLTGTGELFF